This record concerns one T cell receptor (beta chain) sequence. The antigen remains unidentified. This CDR3 spans 14 amino acids. Looked up from germline, CDR1 is LGHDT and CDR2 is YNNKEL (reference sequence). The germline V and J ends were trimmed by 4 bases and 4 bases, with 13 bases remaining between them. Data came from immunoSEQ multiplex PCR; TCRdb stores just in-frame clones and leaves some out. The table has about 280,000 clones, roughly 86% seen once. The data derive from a study of Ad26.COV2.S vaccination and SARS-CoV-2 variants. General study findings and limits: Substantial breadth in spike-specific CD8+ and CD4+ T cell responses was reportedly seen after vaccination. Possible underestimation of total T cell responses by the TCR breadth and depth analyses was noted.

The treatment: some 20 received Ad26.COV2.S at low or high dose, single or two shots; about 5 received placebo; per-sample allocation not given. The study sampled participants on day 63 after the first vaccine or placebo injection. Whoever gave the sample was an adult aged 18-55 years in Boston. Expressing Wuhan-strain SARS-CoV-2 spike, an Ad26 vector served as the vaccine. The source is a person aged 18-60 years who received the Ad26.COV2.S COVID-19 vaccine or a placebo. Here the sequenced sample was peripheral blood, taken in a trial of Ad26.COV2.S vaccine versus placebo. The J gene is TRBJ1-1, the V gene TRBV3-1 (or the pseudogene TRBV3-2); D unclear. DNA for the CDR3: TGTGCCAGCAGCCTCGCTACACCAGGCACTGAAGCTTTCTTT. Translating it yields CASSLATPGTEAFF.